The present T cell receptor (beta chain) was sequenced within a study of T cell repertoires in cytomegalovirus infection. Study background: It was recently identified HLA-C-restricted and well-studied HLA-B-restricted CMV epitopes that the study used.

In this sample, this clonotype turned up many times. Its antigen is currently unknown. A single record per CDR3 protein comes from TCRdb applying MiXCR to the reads. The sample consists of about 150,000 distinct CDR3 sequences, more than 25% of them appearing once. The starting material was CD8+ T cells from cultured PBMCs, obtained from culture after CMV antigen stimulation. This TCR was recovered from a human donor in good health (CMV status not recorded). Some clones in this sample may be carry-over from other donors' samples.

CDR3 nucleotides: TGTGCCAGCAGCTTCGCTATCCCAGCCTCCTACGAGCAGTACTTC. Translating gives CASSFAIPASYEQYF. V is TRBV7-8 and J is TRBJ2-7; the D is unclear. This CDR3 is built from 15 residues. Germline-derived CDR1 and CDR2 are SGHVS and FQNEAQ. Deletions cut 3 bases from V and 0 bases from J, with 12 bases between. Drawing the rest from reference TRBV7-8 and TRBJ2-7, the complete variable domain is GAGVSQSPRYKVAKRGQDVALRCDPISGHVSLFWYQQALGQGPEFLTYFQNEAQLDKSGLPSDRFFAERPEGSVSTLKIQRTQQEDSAVYLCASSFAIPASYEQYFGPGTRLTVT.